The 2 T cell receptor beta chains below were found in one sample sequenced in a study of blood T cell repertoires in COVID-19 (TCRdb year 2020). The library came from the immunoSEQ multiplex PCR assay. TCRdb stores this immuneACCESS table with in-frame sequences only. Part of the clones is absent; in the studies checked, under half of the shortfall reflects unresolved V genes, and no reason is known for the rest. Within this sample are around 150,000 clones, with about nine tenths of them counted one time only. The ten largest clones take up about 4.8% of the sample. What was sequenced was peripheral blood. The receptors were sampled from a man aged 25-45 years with COVID-19, enrolled during active disease.

On this clone itself: The same CDR3 arises from other DNA sequences in this sample as well. This chain joins TRBV9 and TRBJ2-3; TRBD2 agrees at 8 bases. Germline CDR1 is SGDLS and CDR2 is YYNGEE. With V trimmed by 0 bases and J by 1 base, 4 bases remained unmatched. The CDR3 has 16 amino acids. CDR3 DNA: TGTGCCAGCAGCGTAGCTGGGCGGGGGGGCACAGATACGCAGTATTTT. Encoded protein: CASSVAGRGGTDTQYF.

The chain is built from TRBV28 and TRBJ1-2; D gene ambiguous. The CDR3 extends over 15 amino acids. The V gene's germline CDR1 is MDHEN and CDR2 SYDVKM. Deletions cut 2 bases from V and 6 bases from J, with 16 bases between. The CDR3 bases are TGTGCCAGCAGTTTAGTGAGTTGGGCAGTCGATGGCTACACCTTC. Its translation: CASSLVSWAVDGYTF.